This TCR beta chain came from a study of T cell responses to AZD1222 COVID-19 vaccine (dated by TCRdb to the early 2020s). Turning to the overall study: TCR sequencing covered roughly 230 trial participants: 207 given two doses of AZD1222 and about 26 given two doses of MenACWY control vaccine. Trial participants were enrolled by age into 18-55, 56-69 and 70-plus year subgroups, with around 150, 28 and 57 TCR-sequenced participants respectively. The paper as a whole reports these results and caveats: Reportedly, close to half of the unique spike-specific TCRs recognized epitopes lying outside the regions that are mutated in the B.1.351 and B.1.1.7 variants. Conclusions about previously exposed vaccinees are limited because only six or seven AZD1222 recipients were SARS-CoV-2 seropositive at baseline. Most participants were white British and females outnumbered males, and the authors suggested that clonal diversity may have been underestimated. A significant rise in spike-specific TCR breadth and depth was observed after two AZD1222 doses relative to day 0 and relative to MenACWY recipients. In the small 56-69-year group, the increase in depth fell short of significance, most likely because of low power. Because no day 14 peak-response samples were available, repertoires were characterized only after the peak T cell response. The vaccine-associated CD4 TCRs covered the entire spike protein, and the dominant responses fell in regions 160-218 and 743-854.

The time point label for this specimen denotes: about 28 days (+/-7) after the second vaccine dose. AZD1222 recipients with second doses at about 4 weeks or about 12 weeks were pooled, because spike-specific TCR depth and breadth did not differ between schedules. Vaccinee samples were obtained from the UK trials COV001 and COV002, which included a single-blind randomized controlled phase 2/3 trial of AZD1222 (ChAdOx1 nCoV-19) in healthy adults. For TCRbeta chain sequencing, PBMC samples were collected from trial participants at day 0 and at day 28 after the second dose. CDR1 is given as MDHEN and CDR2 as SYDVKM, both from the germline V gene. The CDR3 covers 15 residues, taking in both the cysteine and the phenylalanine. The retained sequence is limited to the CDR3, 45 bases, with the frame set at the first base. From V the trimming removes 8 bases and from J it removes 7 bases, while the gene matches leave 12 bases of the junction unaccounted for.

The CDR3 regions of human TCRbeta chains were analyzed by immunosequencing. On the study's bioinformatics: Repertoire TCRs were matched against a reference library of SARS-CoV-2-specific TCRs generated with the MIRA antigen-specificity platform. Breadth was defined as the fraction of unique TCRs that were SARS-CoV-2-associated, and depth was defined as the fraction of total T cells that were SARS-CoV-2-associated. Using the MIRA data, every spike-specific TCR was mapped to the spike region that the TCR reacted to and assigned to either a CD4 or a CD8 class. Log10-transformed breadth and depth values were compared by one-way ANOVA with Sidak's multiple comparisons tests. As stored in TCRdb, this immuneACCESS dataset retains in-frame rearrangements with V and J assigned. A fraction of the clones does not appear; measured against another copy, unresolved V genes explain less than half of the discrepancy, and the remainder lacks a known reason. D and trimming were read from the DNA, whereas the V and J calls and clone size are those reported in that table. This sample is represented by about 170,000 clones; around 88% of them were singletons. Roughly 0.98% of the sample rests with the top ten.

With respect to this clone: The target of this receptor is not known. Per-nucleotide qualities are absent, and no much larger clonotype sits a single base away.

Sequencing was performed on peripheral blood, taken 28 days after the second AZD1222 dose. The chain uses TRBV28 and TRBJ2-1, and 9 junctional nucleotides match TRBD2. This TCR was sampled from an adult who received the AZD1222 COVID-19 vaccine. Read as DNA, the sequence is TGTGCCAGCTCTCCTCCGGGACTAGCAACGAATGAGCAGTTCTTC. It codes for CASSPPGLATNEQFF.